This T cell receptor (beta chain) was identified in a study of blood T cell repertoires in COVID-19. The CDR3 is 18 amino acids. After removal of 1 base from V and 3 bases from J, the junction contained 11 bases not matched to a gene. The germline gives CDR1 SGHTA, CDR2 FQGNSA. Original data processing: Quantification of nucleated cells was approximated via reference gene primer amplification. The protocol was immunoSEQ multiplex PCR, while the TCRdb copy is restricted to in-frame clones and leaves out a portion. V and J calls and clone size are those listed in that table; D and trimming were worked out from the DNA. In the table there are 90,000 to 150,000 clones, more than 60% of which are singletons.

The sequenced material came from peripheral blood. The chain has TRBV7-2 and TRBJ2-3; 9 bases line up with TRBD2. This sequence originates from a man between 45 and 60 years old with acute or convalescent COVID-19. The CDR3 DNA is TGTGCCAGCAGCTTAGAGGTTCCAGGCGGGAGGGTTACAGATACGCAGTATTTT. Amino acid sequence: CASSLEVPGGRVTDTQYF.